This T cell receptor beta chain emerged from a study of PD-L1 blockade in urothelial cancer. In the study overall: Across blood samples, T cells had a median count of roughly 140,000.

Time point indicated: peripheral blood 6 weeks after treatment start. This table comes from immunoSEQ multiplex PCR, and its TCRdb copy is limited to in-frame clones, with some not included. In the table there are about 120,000 clones, around 90% of which are singletons. The CDR3 is 15 residues long. Germline loops: CDR1 LGHNA, CDR2 YNFKEQ. The V end was cut by 8 bases, the J end by 2 bases, with 16 bases between. This sequence originates from a man in his fifties or sixties with urothelial cancer. The rearrangement joins TRBV4-2 to TRBJ2-1; D perhaps matches TRBD1 (5 bases). The starting material was PBMCs, obtained around atezolizumab (anti-PD-L1) treatment. For the CDR3, the DNA is TGTGCCAGCGCCCAACCCCAGGGTGCCTACAATGAGCAGTTCTTC. This encodes CASAQPQGAYNEQFF.